These T cell receptor beta chains were read from a single sample in a study of PD-L1 blockade in urothelial cancer. Generated by immunoSEQ multiplex PCR, the TCRdb table keeps only in-frame clones and is missing some. The sample shows 40,000 to 50,000 clones, roughly 80% of them seen only once. Sequencing was performed on PBMCs, taken around atezolizumab (anti-PD-L1) treatment. These receptors all come from a man in his 70s with urothelial cancer. CDR3s include the opening cysteine and the closing phenylalanine or tryptophan. Each record gives: V gene, D gene, clone size, J gene, CDR3 protein, CDR3 DNA. A D gene is named only where the DNA matches it firmly. The size entry is marked missing in some rows and otherwise reads once, few, many or a size class.

>TRBV5-6|TRBD1|once|TRBJ1-2
CASSRDRANYGYTF
TGTGCCAGCAGCCGCGACAGGGCAAACTATGGCTACACCTTC
>TRBV2|-|-|TRBJ1-5
CASSETGQNQPQHF
TGTGCCAGCAGTGAGACGGGACAAAATCAGCCCCAGCATTTT
>TRBV14|-|-|TRBJ2-1
CASSQVARYNEQFF
TGTGCCAGCAGCCAAGTTGCCAGATACAATGAGCAGTTCTTC
>TRBV5-1|-|-|TRBJ2-5
CASSFGGRSEQETQYF
TGCGCCAGCAGCTTCGGAGGGAGGTCGGAGCAAGAGACCCAGTACTTC
>TRBV19|-|-|TRBJ2-2
CASTKRGYTGELFF
TGTGCCAGTACTAAGAGGGGGTACACCGGGGAGCTGTTTTTT
>TRBV7-9|-|-|TRBJ2-4
CASSFLGVKNIQYF
TGTGCCAGCAGCTTTCTTGGAGTCAAAAACATTCAGTACTTC
>TRBV6-5|-|-|TRBJ1-3
CASSEATGNTIYF
TGTGCCAGCAGTGAAGCTACTGGAAACACCATATATTTT
>TRBV9|-|-|TRBJ2-6
CASSVYRDGANVLTF
TGTGCCAGCAGCGTCTATCGTGATGGGGCCAACGTCCTGACTTTC
>TRBV2|TRBD2|once|TRBJ2-3
CASSPWTSGGTDTQYF
TGTGCCAGCAGTCCATGGACTAGCGGGGGGACAGATACGCAGTATTTT
>TRBV18|-|-|TRBJ2-7
CASSTDYEQYF
TGTGCCAGCTCAACAGACTACGAGCAGTACTTC
>TRBV27|TRBD1|-|TRBJ2-1
CASSLRNYRGRDEQFF
TGTGCCAGCAGTTTACGCAATTACAGGGGGCGGGATGAGCAGTTCTTC
>TRBV20-1|-|-|TRBJ1-4
CSVPVGEKLFF
TGCAGTGTTCCGGTCGGGGAAAAACTGTTTTTT
>TRBV27|-|-|TRBJ1-5
CASSLIGQPQHF
TGTGCCAGCAGTTTGATCGGTCAGCCCCAGCATTTT
>TRBV6-1|-|-|TRBJ2-3
CASFKDNFGDTQYF
TGTGCCAGCTTCAAGGACAATTTCGGGGATACGCAGTATTTT
>TRBV18|-|few|TRBJ2-5
CASSPLSQETQYF
TGTGCCAGCTCACCGCTCAGCCAAGAGACCCAGTACTTC
>TRBV5-4|TRBD1|-|TRBJ1-2
CASSGGDRGLNYGYTF
TGTGCCAGCAGCGGAGGGGACAGGGGGTTAAACTATGGCTACACCTTC
>TRBV19|TRBD1|-|TRBJ1-5
CASSPFGTGGVQPQHF
TGTGCCAGTAGTCCCTTTGGGACAGGGGGCGTTCAGCCCCAGCATTTT
>TRBV12-5|-|-|TRBJ2-1
CASGLVGSPMEQFF
TGTGCTAGTGGTTTGGTAGGGAGCCCGATGGAGCAGTTCTTC
>TRBV9|TRBD2|-|TRBJ2-1
CASSSRVGLALYNEQFF
TGTGCCAGCAGCTCCCGAGTGGGACTAGCGCTCTACAATGAGCAGTTCTTC
>TRBV6-5|TRBD2|-|TRBJ2-1
CASSGTSWSEQFF
TGTGCCAGCTCTGGGACTAGCTGGAGTGAGCAGTTCTTC
>TRBV5-6|TRBD1|-|TRBJ2-1
CASSLDGTGSYNEQFF
TGTGCCAGCAGCCTGGACGGGACAGGATCCTACAATGAGCAGTTCTTC
>TRBV19|-|-|TRBJ1-1
CASRPRVSGTEAFF
TGTGCCAGTAGGCCGCGGGTGAGTGGAACTGAAGCTTTCTTT
>TRBV9|-|-|TRBJ1-1
CASRSFDTEAFF
TGTGCCAGCAGATCATTTGACACTGAAGCTTTCTTT